What follows describes a single TCR beta chain. Antigen unknown. PBMC samples from each donor numbered at least one pre-ART and at least two post-ART. This entry comes from a study of long-term antiretroviral therapy in people with HIV. Germline V gene sequence: CDR1 SQVTM, CDR2 ANQGSEA. Between the trimmed V and J ends, which lost 4 bases and 4 bases, there was a span of 7 bases. The CDR3 has 11 residues. Study observations and caveats: Narrower CDR3 length ranges marked HIV repertoires relative to controls. ART preceded a rise in diversity that nonetheless stayed lower than in transplant donor controls.

At the survey level, the v3.0 immunoSEQ assay was run. Profiling relied on immunoSEQ multiplex PCR, and the TCRdb table lists in-frame clones only, not all of them. The table records over 40,000 clones, roughly 93% of them present only once. The sample in question was unsorted PBMCs, obtained about 9.1 years after starting antiretroviral therapy. The chain carries TRBV29-1 and TRBJ1-1, with D uncertain. The source is a man under 40 with HIV. CDR3 residues: CSVVWGTEAFF. The CDR3 DNA reads TGCAGCGTTGTATGGGGCACTGAAGCTTTCTTT.